Listed below are T cell receptor beta chains from one sample, sequenced in a study of technical replicates of blood from several donors. Here immunoSEQ multiplex PCR was the method, and the copy in TCRdb shows in-frame clones only, minus some. The sample holds 70,000 to 85,000 clones, more than 90% seen once. Input material: T cells isolated from PBMCs. The receptors shown here come from a human donor in good health. CDR3s include the opening cysteine and the closing phenylalanine or tryptophan. D genes are given only for firm matches. Some rows have no size entry. The others give once, few or many, or a class for an expanded clone.

clone_size: -; v_call: TRBV4-3; j_call: TRBJ1-2; d_call: -; cdr3_aa: CASSQDIYREEVEGYTF; cdr3_nt: TGCGCCAGCAGCCAGGATATATACAGGGAAGAAGTAGAGGGCTACACCTTC
clone_size: -; v_call: TRBV6-5; j_call: TRBJ2-3; d_call: -; cdr3_aa: CASSYAPAAFNTQYF; cdr3_nt: TGTGCCAGCAGTTACGCTCCAGCGGCCTTCAATACGCAGTATTTT
clone_size: -; v_call: TRBV27; j_call: TRBJ2-2; d_call: TRBD2; cdr3_aa: CATVNTGTSGRTGELFF; cdr3_nt: TGTGCCACCGTTAATACCGGGACTAGCGGGAGAACCGGGGAGCTGTTTTTT
clone_size: once; v_call: TRBV30; j_call: TRBJ2-7; d_call: -; cdr3_aa: CAWSVRLDNEQYF; cdr3_nt: TGTGCCTGGAGTGTACGGTTAGACAACGAGCAGTACTTC
clone_size: -; v_call: TRBV5-1; j_call: TRBJ2-1; d_call: TRBD1; cdr3_aa: CASSLVQGINEQFF; cdr3_nt: TGCGCCAGCAGCTTGGTACAGGGGATCAATGAGCAGTTCTTC
clone_size: -; v_call: TRBV28; j_call: TRBJ2-7; d_call: TRBD2; cdr3_aa: CASRSLAVEQYF; cdr3_nt: TGTGCCAGCAGATCCCTAGCGGTCGAGCAGTACTTC
clone_size: -; v_call: TRBV7-7; j_call: TRBJ2-1; d_call: TRBD1; cdr3_aa: CASSWGTGAYNEQFF; cdr3_nt: TGTGCTAGCAGCTGGGGGACAGGGGCTTACAATGAGCAGTTCTTC
clone_size: -; v_call: TRBV19; j_call: TRBJ1-1; d_call: -; cdr3_aa: CASSIVSDTAPEAFF; cdr3_nt: TGTGCCAGTAGTATAGTGTCGGACACGGCCCCTGAAGCTTTCTTT
clone_size: -; v_call: TRBV5-4; j_call: TRBJ2-3; d_call: -; cdr3_aa: CASSLDSTDTQYF; cdr3_nt: TGTGCCAGCAGCCTGGACTCCACAGATACGCAGTATTTT
clone_size: -; v_call: TRBV19; j_call: TRBJ2-5; d_call: TRBD1; cdr3_aa: CASSMTFGQGLETQYF; cdr3_nt: TGTGCCAGTAGTATGACCTTCGGACAGGGATTGGAGACCCAGTACTTC
clone_size: -; v_call: TRBV7-8; j_call: TRBJ1-2; d_call: TRBD1; cdr3_aa: CASSLGAGTGVYGYTF; cdr3_nt: TGTGCCAGCAGCTTAGGGGCCGGGACAGGTGTCTATGGCTACACCTTC
clone_size: -; v_call: TRBV9; j_call: TRBJ2-1; d_call: TRBD2; cdr3_aa: CASSVAAGVTEQFF; cdr3_nt: TGTGCCAGCAGCGTAGCAGCGGGAGTAACTGAGCAGTTCTTC
clone_size: -; v_call: TRBV11-2; j_call: TRBJ2-7; d_call: -; cdr3_aa: CASSHFYEQYF; cdr3_nt: TGTGCCAGCAGCCATTTCTACGAGCAGTACTTC
clone_size: -; v_call: TRBV19; j_call: TRBJ1-2; d_call: TRBD1; cdr3_aa: CASSTGTGSGYGYTF; cdr3_nt: TGTGCCAGTAGTACCGGGACAGGGAGCGGATATGGCTACACCTTC
clone_size: -; v_call: TRBV7-9; j_call: TRBJ2-5; d_call: TRBD2; cdr3_aa: CASSLVGGLAGGETQYF; cdr3_nt: TGTGCCAGCAGCTTAGTAGGAGGGCTAGCGGGAGGAGAGACCCAGTACTTC
clone_size: -; v_call: TRBV5-1; j_call: TRBJ1-2; d_call: -; cdr3_aa: CASSPAQGNYGYTF; cdr3_nt: TGCGCCAGCAGCCCTGCCCAGGGTAACTATGGCTACACCTTC
clone_size: -; v_call: TRBV7-2; j_call: TRBJ2-7; d_call: TRBD2; cdr3_aa: CASSRNGGGSYEQYF; cdr3_nt: TGTGCCAGCAGCCGCAACGGGGGGGGCTCCTACGAGCAGTACTTC
clone_size: -; v_call: TRBV18; j_call: TRBJ1-1; d_call: TRBD1; cdr3_aa: CASSWEGGARTEAFF; cdr3_nt: TGTGCCAGCTCGTGGGAAGGGGGCGCAAGGACTGAAGCTTTCTTT
clone_size: -; v_call: TRBV7-8; j_call: TRBJ2-1; d_call: -; cdr3_aa: CASSKAGAPIRNEQFF; cdr3_nt: TGTGCCAGCAGTAAAGCAGGGGCCCCCATCCGAAATGAGCAGTTCTTC
clone_size: few; v_call: TRBV10-1; j_call: TRBJ1-4; d_call: TRBD1; cdr3_aa: CASSGQGRNEKLFF; cdr3_nt: TGCGCCAGCAGTGGACAGGGGCGGAATGAAAAACTGTTTTTT
clone_size: -; v_call: TRBV21-1; j_call: TRBJ2-2; d_call: -; cdr3_aa: CASTQGATGELFF; cdr3_nt: TGTGCCAGCACACAGGGGGCTACCGGGGAGCTGTTTTTT
clone_size: -; v_call: TRBV30; j_call: TRBJ1-5; d_call: -; cdr3_aa: CAAGDQPQHF; cdr3_nt: TGTGCCGCAGGGGATCAGCCCCAGCATTTT
clone_size: once; v_call: TRBV9; j_call: TRBJ2-7; d_call: TRBD2; cdr3_aa: CASIGGRASYEQYF; cdr3_nt: TGTGCCAGCATTGGCGGGAGGGCCTCCTACGAGCAGTACTTC
clone_size: -; v_call: TRBV19; j_call: TRBJ2-7; d_call: -; cdr3_aa: CASSQRTVSSYEQYF; cdr3_nt: TGTGCCAGTAGTCAAAGGACTGTAAGCTCCTACGAGCAGTACTTC
clone_size: once; v_call: TRBV6-1; j_call: TRBJ2-4; d_call: -; cdr3_aa: CASTRAKNIQYF; cdr3_nt: TGTGCCAGCACTAGAGCCAAAAACATTCAGTACTTC
clone_size: -; v_call: TRBV7-2; j_call: TRBJ1-5; d_call: -; cdr3_aa: CASSLSYYQPQHF; cdr3_nt: TGTGCCAGCAGCTTGTCGTACTATCAGCCCCAGCATTTT
clone_size: once; v_call: TRBV7-2; j_call: TRBJ1-2; d_call: -; cdr3_aa: CASSLVVSSYTF; cdr3_nt: TGTGCCAGCAGCTTAGTTGTCAGTAGCTACACCTTC
clone_size: -; v_call: TRBV5-1; j_call: TRBJ2-7; d_call: TRBD2; cdr3_aa: CASSLTSGSYEQYF; cdr3_nt: TGCGCCAGCAGCTTGACTAGCGGGTCCTACGAGCAGTACTTC
clone_size: -; v_call: TRBV15; j_call: TRBJ2-7; d_call: -; cdr3_aa: CATSRVAGVLNEQYF; cdr3_nt: TGTGCCACCAGCAGAGTGGCAGGTGTATTGAACGAGCAGTACTTC
clone_size: -; v_call: TRBV11-3; j_call: TRBJ2-5; d_call: TRBD2; cdr3_aa: CASSHAGLAEETQYF; cdr3_nt: TGTGCCAGCAGCCATGCGGGACTAGCGGAAGAGACCCAGTACTTC
clone_size: -; v_call: TRBV10-3; j_call: TRBJ1-5; d_call: TRBD1; cdr3_aa: CAIKGQGDQPQHF; cdr3_nt: TGTGCCATCAAAGGACAGGGGGATCAGCCCCAGCATTTT
clone_size: -; v_call: TRBV7-9; j_call: TRBJ1-2; d_call: -; cdr3_aa: CASSLGNGGGGYTF; cdr3_nt: TGTGCCAGCAGCTTAGGAAACGGAGGCGGCGGCTACACCTTC
clone_size: -; v_call: TRBV7-6; j_call: TRBJ2-1; d_call: TRBD2; cdr3_aa: CASSSVSGGYNEQFF; cdr3_nt: TGTGCCAGCAGCTCCGTTAGCGGGGGGTACAATGAGCAGTTCTTC